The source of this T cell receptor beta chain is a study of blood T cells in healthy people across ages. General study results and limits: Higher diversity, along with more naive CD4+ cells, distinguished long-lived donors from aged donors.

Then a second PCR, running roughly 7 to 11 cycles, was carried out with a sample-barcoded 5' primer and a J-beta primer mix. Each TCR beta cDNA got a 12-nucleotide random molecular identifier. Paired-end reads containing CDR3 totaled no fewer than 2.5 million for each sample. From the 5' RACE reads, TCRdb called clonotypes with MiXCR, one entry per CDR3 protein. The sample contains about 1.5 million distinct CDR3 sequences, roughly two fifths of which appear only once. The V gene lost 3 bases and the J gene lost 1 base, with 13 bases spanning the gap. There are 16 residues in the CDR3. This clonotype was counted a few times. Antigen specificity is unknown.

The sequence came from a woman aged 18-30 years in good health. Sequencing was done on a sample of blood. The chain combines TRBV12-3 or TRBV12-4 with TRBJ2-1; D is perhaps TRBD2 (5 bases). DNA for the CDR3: TGTGCCAGCAGTTTGATGGGCCGGGAATCCTACAATGAGCAGTTCTTC. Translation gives CASSLMGRESYNEQFF.